The T cell receptor beta chain described here comes from a study of T cell repertoires in cytomegalovirus infection (dated by TCRdb to the late 2010s). Regarding the research as a whole: The HLA type of each donor mattered for the analysis, because public TCR beta signatures pointed to carriage of CMV infection along with the matching HLA type.

There are a few counts of this clonotype. Its antigen specificity is not known. No base qualities exist here, and no much larger clone lies one base off it. Relative to germline, V is missing 4 bases and J is missing 2 bases, with 8 bases of the junction outside any gene match. The CDR3 runs 15 amino acids, cysteine and valine included. Only the CDR3 region is kept as DNA, spanning 45 bases read in frame from base 1. CDR1 and CDR2, looked up from the germline V gene, are MNHEY and SVGEGT. TCRdb records Illumina HiSeq 1500 as the sequencer. The public reads were reanalyzed by TCRdb: fastp trimming at Q25, MiXCR alignment, in-frame beta chains only. For every CDR3 protein sequence, its rows merge into one entry that carries the most common genes and DNA. In all, the sample holds around 550,000 distinct CDR3 sequences, and around a quarter of those were seen once. Jointly, the top ten make up 13% of the sample.

Broader findings and caveats from the paper: In the ex vivo response, HLA-C-restricted CMV-specific TCR beta clonotypes were dominant, and in two of eight donors the single most frequent clonotype came from this HLA-C-restricted group. In both this cohort and an independent cohort of some 380 donors, the cumulative frequency of public TCR beta family members distinguished carriers of CMV infection plus the relevant HLA type.

The receptor was derived from a human donor in good health (CMV status not recorded). Some clones in this sample may be carry-over from other donors' samples. Recombination connected TRBV6-2 or TRBV6-3 to TRBJ2-7, and TRBD1 aligns with 7 junction nucleotides. Source material: PBMCs. Here the CDR3 is given as CASSSTPGQPYEQYV. The DNA sequence reads TGTGCCAGCAGTTCTACTCCGGGACAGCCCTACGAGCAGTACGTC.